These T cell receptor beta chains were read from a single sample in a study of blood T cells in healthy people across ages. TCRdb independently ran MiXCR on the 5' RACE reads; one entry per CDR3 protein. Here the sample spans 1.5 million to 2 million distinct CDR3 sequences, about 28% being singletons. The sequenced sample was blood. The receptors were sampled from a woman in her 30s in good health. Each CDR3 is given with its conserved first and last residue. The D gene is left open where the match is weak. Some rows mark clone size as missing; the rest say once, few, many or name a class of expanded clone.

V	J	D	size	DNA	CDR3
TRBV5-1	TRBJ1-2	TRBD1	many	TGCGCCAGCAGCGCGATCGTGGGGACAGGGGAATATGGCTACACCTTC	CASSAIVGTGEYGYTF
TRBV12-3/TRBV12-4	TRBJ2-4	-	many	TGTGCCAGCAGTACCAGGGGATTAGCCAAAAACATTCAGTACTTC	CASSTRGLAKNIQYF
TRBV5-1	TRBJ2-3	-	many	TGCGCCAGCAGCCCTCGGACTACCACAGATACGCAGTATTTT	CASSPRTTTDTQYF
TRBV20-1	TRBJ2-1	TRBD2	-	TGCAGTGCTAGAGGCGGGGGAGCCTCCTACAATGAGCAGTTCTTC	CSARGGGASYNEQFF
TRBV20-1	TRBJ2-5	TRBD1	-	TGCAGTGCTAGAGATCGGACAGGGGGCTACAAGCAGTACTTC	CSARDRTGGYKQYF
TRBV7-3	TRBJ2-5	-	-	TGTGCCAGCAGCGGGGACGGCGAGACCCAGTACTTC	CASSGDGETQYF
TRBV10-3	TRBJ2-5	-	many	TGTGCCATCAGTGTTGGACAGTCGCAAGAGACCCAGTACTTC	CAISVGQSQETQYF
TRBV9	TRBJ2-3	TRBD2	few	TGTGCCAGCAGCGCCGGACTAGCGGGACGGGCAGATACGCAGTATTTT	CASSAGLAGRADTQYF
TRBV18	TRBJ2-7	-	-	TGTGCCAGCTCCTCCTCCTCTGACGAGCAGTACTTC	CASSSSSDEQYF
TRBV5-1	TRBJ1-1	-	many	TGCGCCAGCAGCTTGGACGGGGGGATGAGCACTGAAGCTTTCTTT	CASSLDGGMSTEAFF
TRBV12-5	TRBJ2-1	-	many	TGTGCTAGTGGTTTCCCAGGTAATGAGCAGTTCTTC	CASGFPGNEQFF
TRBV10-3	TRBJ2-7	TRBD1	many	TGTGCCATCAAACCCGGGACAGGGGAGGGCGAGCAGTACTTC	CAIKPGTGEGEQYF
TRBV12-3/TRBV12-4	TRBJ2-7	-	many	TGCGCCAGCAGTGGTTACGAGCAGTACTTC	CASSGYEQYF
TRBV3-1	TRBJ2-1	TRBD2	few	TGTGCCAGCAGCCCAGGACTAGCGGGGGGAGTCAATGAGCAGTTCTTC	CASSPGLAGGVNEQFF
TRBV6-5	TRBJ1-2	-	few	TGTGCCAGCAGCCCCCGGCAGACCTATAACTATGGCTACACCTTC	CASSPRQTYNYGYTF
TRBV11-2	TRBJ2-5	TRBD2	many	TGTGCCAGCAGCTTGGGGGGACGGACTAGCGGGGGAGAATACCAAGAGACCCAGTACTTC	CASSLGGRTSGGEYQETQYF
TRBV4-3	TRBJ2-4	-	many	TGCGCCAGCAGTCCAGGCTCAGTCAAAAACATTCAGTACTTC	CASSPGSVKNIQYF
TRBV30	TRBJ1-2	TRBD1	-	TGTGCCTACCGACAGGGGTATGGTGGTGGCTACACCTTC	CAYRQGYGGGYTF
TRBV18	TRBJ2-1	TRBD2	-	TGTGCCAGCTCACCATTTAGCGGGAGGGCCAATGAGCAGTTCTTC	CASSPFSGRANEQFF
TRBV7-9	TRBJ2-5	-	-	TGTGCCAGCACCCCTAGAGGGACACAAGAGACCCAGTACTTC	CASTPRGTQETQYF
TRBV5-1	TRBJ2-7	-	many	TGCGCCAGCAGCTTGGGATTTGGGGTGTACGAGCAGTACTTC	CASSLGFGVYEQYF
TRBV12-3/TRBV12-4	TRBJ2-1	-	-	TGTGCCAACAGTTTAGCGAGGGGGGGGAGCTCCTACAATGAGCAGTTCTTC	CANSLARGGSSYNEQFF